Following are 27 T cell receptor beta chains from one sample sequenced in a study of blood T cells in healthy people across ages. Using a J-beta primer mix together with a sample-barcoded 5' primer, a second PCR was run for about 7 to 12 cycles. TCRdb reprocessed the 5' RACE reads via MiXCR and lists one record per CDR3 protein. The table includes just under 550,000 distinct CDR3 sequences, 24% detected once. The sample was also reused in another study, on T cells of mothers and their children.

Specimen: blood. These receptors came from a boy aged 5 to 17 in good health.

J is TRBJ2-2 and V is TRBV4-3, with D possibly matching TRBD1 (5 bases). This CDR3 is built from 17 residues. V was trimmed by 0 bases and J by 6 bases, leaving 17 bases between them. Germline V CDR1 and CDR2: LGHNA, YSLEER. In DNA form, the CDR3 reads TGCGCCAGCAGCCAAGATGTCGCAGGGTCCCTGCCCGGGGAGCTGTTTTTT. This codes for CASSQDVAGSLPGELFF.

The V gene is TRBV10-3, the J gene TRBJ2-3; D perhaps matches TRBD1 (6 bases). CDR3 length equals 14 residues. The ends were cut back, 8 bases at V and 3 bases at J, with 15 bases in the middle. CDR1 is ENHRY, CDR2 SYGVKD, per germline. Written as DNA, the CDR3 is TGTGCCATCTCCCAGGGGAGCGAGACAGATACGCAGTATTTT. This encodes CAISQGSETDTQYF.

The CDR3 DNA follows: TGTGCCAGCAGTTTCGGGTATCGAACAGATACGCAGTATTTT. It translates to CASSFGYRTDTQYF. The chain uses TRBV27 and TRBJ2-3; D gene ambiguous. Germline CDR1 MNHEY, CDR2 SMNVEV (reference sequence). This CDR3 has 14 residues. Between the trimmed V and J ends, which lost 3 bases and 3 bases, there was a span of 10 bases.

The chain links TRBV11-2 to TRBJ2-7; the D gene is possibly TRBD2 (5 bases). Germline-derived CDR1 and CDR2 are SGHAT and FQNNGV. The CDR3 covers 13 residues. V lost 4 bases to trimming and J lost 3 bases, with 10 bases between them. The CDR3 DNA follows: TGTGCCAGCAGCTCCCTCAGCGGCTACGAGCAGTACTTC. Protein: CASSSLSGYEQYF.

This clonotype was detected only a few times. The V call is TRBV2, the J call TRBJ2-5; D remains unclear. The J call is uncertain, as TRBJ2-1 better fits the DNA end. Germline V gene sequence: CDR1 SNHLY, CDR2 FYNNEI. CDR3 length equals 12 residues. CDR3 DNA sequence: TGTGCCAGCAGTGAATTCGGCAATGAGCAGTTCTTC. It is translated as CASSEFGNEQFF.

This clonotype was counted a few times. The rearrangement joins TRBV5-5 to TRBJ2-5; TRBD1 or TRBD2 may be the D gene (7 bases each). Trimming cost V 1 base and J 4 bases, with 11 bases left between them. The length of the CDR3 is 14 residues. The germline V gene has CDR1 SGHKS and CDR2 YYEKEE (reference sequence). The CDR3 protein is CASSLQGGGETQYF. As DNA, the CDR3 is TGTGCCAGCAGCTTGCAGGGGGGGGGAGAGACCCAGTACTTC.

This clonotype has ten or more counts. The chain joins TRBV5-1 to TRBJ2-5, with TRBD2 matching over 7 bases. The V segment lost 1 base and the J segment 2 bases; nucleotides outside the gene matches: 5. The germline CDR1 and CDR2 sequences are SGHRS and YFSETQ. The length of the CDR3 is 15 residues. CDR3 sequence reads: CASSLFFGGQETQYF. The CDR3 DNA is TGCGCCAGCAGCTTGTTTTTCGGGGGGCAAGAGACCCAGTACTTC.

This clonotype has just a few counts. V gene TRBV20-1 combines with J gene TRBJ2-5; 10 bases match TRBD1. J was trimmed by 8 bases and V by 3 bases; bases with no gene match: 12. Per germline, CDR1 DFQATT and CDR2 SNEGSKA (reference sequence). The CDR3 extends over 15 amino acids. The DNA of the CDR3 is TGCAGTGCTAGTTTGAGGACAGGGGGGCAGCTTACCCAGTACTTC. Translating gives CSASLRTGGQLTQYF.

This clonotype appeared a few times. V usage is TRBV4-3 and J usage is TRBJ1-1; D may be TRBD1 (5 bases). Trimming cost V 2 bases and J 4 bases, with 17 bases left between them. The CDR3 extends over 16 amino acids. The V gene's germline CDR1 is LGHNA and CDR2 YSLEER. CDR3 coding DNA: TGCGCCAGCAGCCAAAGAGGGAAAGGGGTCGGCACTGAAGCTTTCTTT. Translated: CASSQRGKGVGTEAFF.

This clonotype has a handful of counts. This chain joins TRBV28 and TRBJ2-1, with TRBD2 identical over 9 bases. This CDR3 contains 15 residues. The V gene end was trimmed by 8 bases and the J gene end by 2 bases; junction bases not matched to a gene: 7. The germline gives CDR1 MDHEN, CDR2 SYDVKM. The CDR3 nucleotides are TGTGCCAGCGGTAAAGGCGGGGGGGCCTACAATGAGCAGTTCTTC. Translating gives CASGKGGGAYNEQFF.

This clonotype showed up just a few times. The DNA for the CDR3 is TGCAGTGCTCCGACACTATACGAGCAGTACTTC. The encoded protein is CSAPTLYEQYF. The chain is built from TRBV20-1 and TRBJ2-5; D is undetermined. The DNA end is more similar to TRBJ2-7, so the J call may be wrong. The CDR3 is 11 amino acids. Germline assignment: CDR1 DFQATT and CDR2 SNEGSKA (reference sequence).

The table lists this clonotype with a count of one. The J gene is TRBJ2-1, the V gene TRBV6-1, with 9 bases matching TRBD2. The CDR3 totals 16 residues. CDR1 and CDR2 from the germline V gene are MNHNS and SASEGT. Trimming cost V 6 bases and J 7 bases; bases outside gene matches: 13. As DNA, the CDR3 is TGTGCCAGCAGCCCCGCGGGTAGCGGGAGATTAAATGAGCAGTTCTTC. It encodes CASSPAGSGRLNEQFF.

The chain recombines TRBV7-8 with TRBJ2-5; D is perhaps TRBD2 (7 bases). Germline V lookup: CDR1 SGHVS, CDR2 FQNEAQ. The CDR3 totals 15 residues. V lost 2 bases, J lost 0 bases, and 10 bases lay in between. This chain's CDR3 is CASSLKGGNQETQYF. For the CDR3, the DNA is TGTGCCAGCAGCTTAAAGGGGGGGAACCAAGAGACCCAGTACTTC.

In its sample, this clonotype was seen once. The chain joins TRBV5-5 to TRBJ2-5; maybe TRBD1 (6 bases). The DNA end is a closer match to TRBJ2-7, so the J assignment may be wrong. Germline loops: CDR1 SGHKS, CDR2 YYEKEE (reference sequence). The CDR3 runs to 16 residues. The CDR3 loop reads CASSLPTGRSSYEQYF. DNA of the CDR3: TGTGCCAGCAGCCTTCCGACAGGCAGAAGCTCCTACGAGCAGTACTTC.

This clonotype was seen more than once but under ten times. This chain joins TRBV27 and TRBJ1-5; D gene uncertain. V dropped 3 bases and J dropped 5 bases, with 14 bases sitting between them. Germline V gene lookup returns CDR1 MNHEY and CDR2 SMNVEV (reference sequence). The CDR3 has 15 amino acids. The CDR3 sequence: CASSFEGVGDQPQHF. CDR3 nucleotides: TGTGCCAGCAGTTTCGAGGGAGTGGGTGATCAGCCCCAGCATTTT.

V is TRBV7-9 and J is TRBJ1-2; the match to TRBD1 covers 9 bases. Germline values: CDR1 SEHNR, CDR2 FQNEAQ (reference sequence). This CDR3 contains 17 residues. V shed 2 bases, J shed 3 bases, and the junction held 10 bases outside the gene matches. CDR3 amino acids: CASSLIGTGFLDYGYTF. Here the CDR3 DNA reads TGTGCCAGCAGCTTAATCGGGACAGGGTTTTTAGACTATGGCTACACCTTC. Drawing the rest from reference TRBV7-9 and TRBJ1-2, the complete variable domain is DTGVSQNPRHKITKRGQNVTFRCDPISEHNRLYWYRQTLGQGPEFLTYFQNEAQLEKSRLLSDRFSAERPKGSFSTLEIQRTEQGDSAMYLCASSLIGTGFLDYGYTFGSGTRLTVV.

The chain recombines TRBV30 with TRBJ2-7; 10 bases match TRBD1. CDR3 length: 15 amino acids. The ends lost 3 bases at V and 5 bases at J; junction bases unmatched: 10. The germline gives CDR1 GTSNPN, CDR2 SVGIG (reference sequence). The DNA of the CDR3 is TGTGCCTGGAGGACAAGCGGGACAGGGGTCCACGAGCAGTACTTC. It yields the protein CAWRTSGTGVHEQYF.

The chain is built from TRBV10-3 and TRBJ2-6; D gene ambiguous. Trimming shortened V by 5 bases and J by 2 bases, and 10 bases separated the two germline ends. From germline, CDR1 is ENHRY and CDR2 SYGVKD. There are 15 residues in the CDR3. DNA for the CDR3: TGTGCCATCAGTCCCAGTCAAGCTGGGGCCAACGTCCTGACTTTC. Translating it yields CAISPSQAGANVLTF.

The J gene is TRBJ1-2, the V gene TRBV7-2, with a tentative D call TRBD1 (5 bases). Germline V gene lookup returns CDR1 SGHTA and CDR2 FQGNSA. V was shortened by 8 bases and J by 4 bases, with 11 bases between the two germline ends. This CDR3 is 12 amino acids long. The CDR3 nucleotides read TGTGCCAGCGGCACAGGCCCCTATGGCTACACCTTC. As protein: CASGTGPYGYTF.

This clonotype was picked up a small number of times. The chain uses TRBV7-9 and TRBJ2-5, with TRBD1 matching 9 bases. V lost 5 bases, J lost 0 bases, and 4 bases stayed unmatched. Germline V gives CDR1 SEHNR, CDR2 FQNEAQ (reference sequence). This CDR3 is 15 amino acids long. This CDR3 reads CASSDRQGDQETQYF. DNA for the CDR3: TGTGCCAGCAGCGATCGACAGGGGGACCAAGAGACCCAGTACTTC.

This chain joins TRBV28 and TRBJ2-1; D gene ambiguous. Gene TRBJ2-7 matches the end of the DNA better, so the J call may be wrong. CDR1 is MDHEN, CDR2 SYDVKM, per germline. The CDR3 loop spans 14 amino acids. CDR3 coding DNA: TGTGCCACCGATAGCTCCCGCGGATACTACGAGCAGTACTTC. This translates into CATDSSRGYYEQYF.

This clonotype was picked up a small number of times. The chain carries TRBV27 and TRBJ1-1; the match to TRBD1 covers 8 bases. With 8 bases clipped from V and 1 base from J, the junction kept 15 bases outside the gene matches. CDR3 size: 17 residues. Germline V gene data show CDR1 as MNHEY and CDR2 as SMNVEV (reference sequence). In DNA, the CDR3 is TGTGCCAGCCATGGACAGGGAAACCTTAAACCGAACACTGAAGCTTTCTTT. Its translation is CASHGQGNLKPNTEAFF.

The chain couples TRBV27 to TRBJ2-4; D not certain. Germline lookup yields CDR1 MNHEY and CDR2 SMNVEV (reference sequence). The CDR3 contains 15 residues. V was shortened by 3 bases and J by 1 base, with 10 bases between the two germline ends. The CDR3 sequence is CASSFIGNAKNIQYF. CDR3 sequence (DNA): TGTGCCAGCAGTTTTATCGGTAACGCCAAAAACATTCAGTACTTC.

This clonotype turned up a few times. CDR3 region: CASSRGMETQYF. CDR3 nucleotide sequence: TGTGCCAGCAGTCGGGGGATGGAGACCCAGTACTTC. This chain uses TRBV2 with TRBJ2-5, with D tentatively TRBD2 (6 bases). V was clipped by 5 bases and J by 5 bases, with 9 bases between them. Germline assignment: CDR1 SNHLY and CDR2 FYNNEI. The CDR3 spans 12 residues.

The chain joins TRBV10-3 to TRBJ1-5, with TRBD1 matching over 11 bases. Losses at the gene ends were 0 bases for V and 6 bases for J; bases not matched to a gene: 7. From germline, CDR1 is ENHRY and CDR2 SYGVKD. This CDR3 spans 17 amino acids. The CDR3, as DNA: TGTGCCATCAGTGAGTCCCCCCCGGGACAGGGGGTTCAGCCCCAGCATTTT. Its translation is CAISESPPGQGVQPQHF.

V gene TRBV20-1 combines with J gene TRBJ2-7; possible D gene TRBD2, 6 bases. CDR3 length equals 14 residues. Germline V gene sequence: CDR1 DFQATT, CDR2 SNEGSKA (reference sequence). Trimming took 5 bases from V and 1 from J, leaving 15 bases between them. CDR3 in DNA: TGCAGTGCTCCCTTGCGGGAAGGGTCCTACGAGCAGTACTTC. Residues: CSAPLREGSYEQYF.

V usage is TRBV13 and J usage is TRBJ2-3; 8 nucleotides match TRBD1. The CDR3 has 16 amino acids. Germline CDR1 reads PRHDT; CDR2 reads FYEKMQ (reference sequence). J lost 6 bases, V lost 5 bases, and 13 bases had no gene match. The CDR3 nucleotides are TGTGCCAGCAGCCGTCGGCCGACAGGGGCGGTCGATACGCAGTATTTT. This codes for CASSRRPTGAVDTQYF.